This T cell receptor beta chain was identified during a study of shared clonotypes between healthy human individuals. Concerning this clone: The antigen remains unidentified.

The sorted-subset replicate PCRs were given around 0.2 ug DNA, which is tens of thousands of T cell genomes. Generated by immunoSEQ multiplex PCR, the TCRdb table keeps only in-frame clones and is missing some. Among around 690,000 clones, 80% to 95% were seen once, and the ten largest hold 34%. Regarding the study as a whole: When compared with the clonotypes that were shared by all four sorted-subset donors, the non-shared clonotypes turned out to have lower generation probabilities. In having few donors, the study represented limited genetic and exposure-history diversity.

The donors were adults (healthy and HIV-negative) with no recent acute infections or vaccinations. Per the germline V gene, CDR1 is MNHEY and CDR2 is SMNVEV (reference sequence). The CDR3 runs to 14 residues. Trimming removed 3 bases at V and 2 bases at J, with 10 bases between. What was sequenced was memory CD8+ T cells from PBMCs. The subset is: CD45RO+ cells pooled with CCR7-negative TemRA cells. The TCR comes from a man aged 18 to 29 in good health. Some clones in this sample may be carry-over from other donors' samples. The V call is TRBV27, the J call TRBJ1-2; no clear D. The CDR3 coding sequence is TGTGCCAGCAGTTTCGTCGGATTCAACTATGGCTACACCTTC. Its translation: CASSFVGFNYGYTF.